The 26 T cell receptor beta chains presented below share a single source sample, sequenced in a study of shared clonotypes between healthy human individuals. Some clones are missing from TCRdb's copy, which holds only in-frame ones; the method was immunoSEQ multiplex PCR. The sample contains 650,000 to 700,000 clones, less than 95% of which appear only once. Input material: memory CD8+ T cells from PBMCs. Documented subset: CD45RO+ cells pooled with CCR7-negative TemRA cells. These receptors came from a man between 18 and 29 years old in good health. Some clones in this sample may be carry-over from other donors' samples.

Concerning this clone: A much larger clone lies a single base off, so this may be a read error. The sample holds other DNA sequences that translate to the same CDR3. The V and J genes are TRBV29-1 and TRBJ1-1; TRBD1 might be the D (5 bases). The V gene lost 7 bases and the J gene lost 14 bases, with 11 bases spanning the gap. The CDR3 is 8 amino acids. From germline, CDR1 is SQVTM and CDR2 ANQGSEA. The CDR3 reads CSGGGAFF. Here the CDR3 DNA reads TGCAGCGGGGGGGGAGCCTTCTTT.

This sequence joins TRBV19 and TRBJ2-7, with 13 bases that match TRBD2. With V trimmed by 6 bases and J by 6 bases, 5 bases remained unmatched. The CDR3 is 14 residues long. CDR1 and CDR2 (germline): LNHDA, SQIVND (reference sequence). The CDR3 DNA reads TGTGCCAGTAGCAGGGGACTAGCGGGAATCGAGCAGTACTTC. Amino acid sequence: CASSRGLAGIEQYF.

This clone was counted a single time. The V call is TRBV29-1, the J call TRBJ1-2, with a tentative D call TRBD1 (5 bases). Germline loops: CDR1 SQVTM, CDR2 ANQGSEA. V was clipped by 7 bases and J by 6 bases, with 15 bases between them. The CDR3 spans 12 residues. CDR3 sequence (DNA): TGCAGCGGTGGGACGGGTTCCAATGGCTACACCTTC. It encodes CSGGTGSNGYTF.

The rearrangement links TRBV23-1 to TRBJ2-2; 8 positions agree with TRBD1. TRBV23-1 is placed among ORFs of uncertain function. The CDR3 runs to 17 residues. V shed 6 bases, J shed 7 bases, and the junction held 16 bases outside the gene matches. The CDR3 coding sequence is TGCGCCAGCAGCCCCGGGACAGGAGGACTTTTAGGCGGGGAGCTGTTTTTT. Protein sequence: CASSPGTGGLLGGELFF.

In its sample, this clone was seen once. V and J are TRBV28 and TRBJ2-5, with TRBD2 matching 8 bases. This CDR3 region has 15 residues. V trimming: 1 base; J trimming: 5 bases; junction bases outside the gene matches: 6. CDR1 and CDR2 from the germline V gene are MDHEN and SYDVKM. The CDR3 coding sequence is TGTGCCAGCAGTTTATTAGCGGGACACGGTGAGACCCAGTACTTC. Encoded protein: CASSLLAGHGETQYF.

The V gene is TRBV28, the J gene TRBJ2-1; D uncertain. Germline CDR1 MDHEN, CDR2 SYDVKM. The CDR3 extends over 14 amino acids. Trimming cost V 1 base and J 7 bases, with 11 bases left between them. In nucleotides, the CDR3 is TGTGCCAGCAGTTTATTCGTCGTCGTTAATGAGCAGTTCTTC. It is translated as CASSLFVVVNEQFF. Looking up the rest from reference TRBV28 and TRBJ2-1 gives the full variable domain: DVKVTQSSRYLVKRTGEKVFLECVQDMDHENMFWYRQDPGLGLRLIYFSYDVKMKEKGDIPEGYSVSREKKERFSLILESASTNQTSMYLCASSLFVVVNEQFFGPGTRLTVL.

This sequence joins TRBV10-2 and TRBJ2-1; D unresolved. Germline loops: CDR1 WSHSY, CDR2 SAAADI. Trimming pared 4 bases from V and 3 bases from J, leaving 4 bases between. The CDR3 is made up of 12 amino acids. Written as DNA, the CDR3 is TGCGCCAGCAGTGGTTACTACAATGAGCAGTTCTTC. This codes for CASSGYYNEQFF.

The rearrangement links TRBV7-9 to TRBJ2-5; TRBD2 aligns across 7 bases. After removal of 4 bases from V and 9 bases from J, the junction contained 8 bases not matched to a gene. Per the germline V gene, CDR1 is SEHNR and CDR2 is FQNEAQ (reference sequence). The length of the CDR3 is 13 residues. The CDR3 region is CASSWGGVFAQYF. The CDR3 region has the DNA TGTGCCAGCAGCTGGGGGGGTGTCTTTGCCCAGTACTTC.

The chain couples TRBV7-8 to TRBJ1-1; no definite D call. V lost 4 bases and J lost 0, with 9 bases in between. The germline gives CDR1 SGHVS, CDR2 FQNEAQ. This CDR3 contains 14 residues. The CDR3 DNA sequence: TGTGCCAGCAGCTCTTGGGCCTTGAACACTGAAGCTTTCTTT. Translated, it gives CASSSWALNTEAFF.

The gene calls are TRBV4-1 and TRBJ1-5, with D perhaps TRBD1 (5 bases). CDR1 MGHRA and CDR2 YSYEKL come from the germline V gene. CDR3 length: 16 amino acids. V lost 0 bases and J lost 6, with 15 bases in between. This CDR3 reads CASSQDGAQAAQPQHF. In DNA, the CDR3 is TGCGCCAGCAGCCAAGATGGGGCGCAGGCTGCTCAGCCCCAGCATTTT.

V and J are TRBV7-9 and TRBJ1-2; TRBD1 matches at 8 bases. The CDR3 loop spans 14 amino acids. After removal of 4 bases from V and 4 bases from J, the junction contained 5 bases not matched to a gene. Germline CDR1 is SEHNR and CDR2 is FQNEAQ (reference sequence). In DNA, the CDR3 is TGTGCCAGCAGCTCCGGGGACAGGAGCTATGGCTACACCTTC. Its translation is CASSSGDRSYGYTF.

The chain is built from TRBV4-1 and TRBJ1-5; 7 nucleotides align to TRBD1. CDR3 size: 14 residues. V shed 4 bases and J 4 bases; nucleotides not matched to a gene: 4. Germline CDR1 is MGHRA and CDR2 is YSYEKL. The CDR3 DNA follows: TGCGCCAGCAGCCTTGGACAGGTTAATCAGCCCCAGCATTTT. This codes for CASSLGQVNQPQHF.

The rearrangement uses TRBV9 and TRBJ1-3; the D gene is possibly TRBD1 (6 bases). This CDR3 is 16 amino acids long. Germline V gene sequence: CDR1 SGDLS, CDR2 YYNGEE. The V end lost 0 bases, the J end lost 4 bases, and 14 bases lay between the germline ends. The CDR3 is CASSVGLQGAGNTIYF. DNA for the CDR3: TGTGCCAGCAGCGTAGGGTTACAGGGAGCGGGAAACACCATATATTTT.

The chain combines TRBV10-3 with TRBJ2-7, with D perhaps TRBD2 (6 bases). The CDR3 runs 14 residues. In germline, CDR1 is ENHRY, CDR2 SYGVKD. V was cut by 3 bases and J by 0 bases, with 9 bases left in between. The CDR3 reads CAISDGGNSYEQYF. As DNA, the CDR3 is TGTGCCATCAGTGACGGAGGGAACTCCTACGAGCAGTACTTC.

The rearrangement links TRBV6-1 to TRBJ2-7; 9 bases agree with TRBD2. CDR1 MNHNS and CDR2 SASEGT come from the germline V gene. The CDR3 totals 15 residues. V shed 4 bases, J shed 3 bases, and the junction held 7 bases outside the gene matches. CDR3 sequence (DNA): TGTGCCAGCAGTGGGGGGCTAGCGGGGATCTACGAGCAGTACTTC. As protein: CASSGGLAGIYEQYF.

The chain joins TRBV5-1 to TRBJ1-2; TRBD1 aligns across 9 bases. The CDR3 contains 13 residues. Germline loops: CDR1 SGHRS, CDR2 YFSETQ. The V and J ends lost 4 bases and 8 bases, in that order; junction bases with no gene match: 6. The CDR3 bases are TGCGCCAGCAGCACAACAGGGGGCGGAGGCTACACCTTC. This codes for CASSTTGGGGYTF.

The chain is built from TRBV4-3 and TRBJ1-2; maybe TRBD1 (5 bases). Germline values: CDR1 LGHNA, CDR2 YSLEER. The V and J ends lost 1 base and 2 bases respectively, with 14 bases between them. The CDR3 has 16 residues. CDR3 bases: TGCGCCAGCAGCCAAGGCCGGGACCGAACAAACTATGGCTACACCTTC. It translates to CASSQGRDRTNYGYTF.

CDR3 coding DNA: TGCGCCAGCAGCCGAGGACTAGCGGGGTCAAATGAGCAGTTCTTC. Amino acid sequence: CASSRGLAGSNEQFF. V and J are TRBV4-3 and TRBJ2-1, with 12 bases that match TRBD2. This CDR3 comprises 15 residues. Trimming cost V 4 bases and J 7 bases; bases outside gene matches: 5. Germline V gene lookup returns CDR1 LGHNA and CDR2 YSLEER.

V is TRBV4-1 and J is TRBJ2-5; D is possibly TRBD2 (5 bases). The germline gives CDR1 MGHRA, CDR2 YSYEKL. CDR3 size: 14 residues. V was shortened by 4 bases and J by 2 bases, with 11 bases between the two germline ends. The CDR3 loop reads CASSPLGLQETQYF. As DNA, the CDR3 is TGCGCCAGCAGCCCACTTGGACTTCAAGAGACCCAGTACTTC.

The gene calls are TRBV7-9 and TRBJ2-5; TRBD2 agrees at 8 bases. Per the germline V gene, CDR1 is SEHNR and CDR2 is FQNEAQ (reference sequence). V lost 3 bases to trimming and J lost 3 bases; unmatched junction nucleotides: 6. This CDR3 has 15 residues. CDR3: CASSFGQREKETQYF. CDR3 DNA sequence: TGTGCCAGCAGCTTTGGGCAGCGGGAGAAAGAGACCCAGTACTTC. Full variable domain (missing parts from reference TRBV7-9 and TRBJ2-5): DTGVSQNPRHKITKRGQNVTFRCDPISEHNRLYWYRQTLGQGPEFLTYFQNEAQLEKSRLLSDRFSAERPKGSFSTLEIQRTEQGDSAMYLCASSFGQREKETQYFGPGTRLLVL.

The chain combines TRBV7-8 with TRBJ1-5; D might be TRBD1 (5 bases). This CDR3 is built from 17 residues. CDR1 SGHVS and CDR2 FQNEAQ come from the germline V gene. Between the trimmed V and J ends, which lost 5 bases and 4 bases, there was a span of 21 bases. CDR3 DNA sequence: TGTGCCAGCAGCCAGTTCGGGAATGGGGCGGGGAATCAGCCCCAGCATTTT. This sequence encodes CASSQFGNGAGNQPQHF.

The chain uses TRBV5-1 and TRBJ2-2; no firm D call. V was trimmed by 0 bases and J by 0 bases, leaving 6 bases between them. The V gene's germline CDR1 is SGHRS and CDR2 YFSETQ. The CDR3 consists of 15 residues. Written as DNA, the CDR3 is TGCGCCAGCAGCTTGGACTCCGCGAACACCGGGGAGCTGTTTTTT. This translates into CASSLDSANTGELFF.

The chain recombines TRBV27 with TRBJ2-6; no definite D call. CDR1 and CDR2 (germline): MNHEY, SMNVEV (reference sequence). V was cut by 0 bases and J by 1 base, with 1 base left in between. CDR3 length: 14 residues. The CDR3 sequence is CASSLSSGANVLTF. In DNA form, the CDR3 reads TGTGCCAGCAGTTTATCTTCTGGGGCCAACGTCCTGACTTTC.

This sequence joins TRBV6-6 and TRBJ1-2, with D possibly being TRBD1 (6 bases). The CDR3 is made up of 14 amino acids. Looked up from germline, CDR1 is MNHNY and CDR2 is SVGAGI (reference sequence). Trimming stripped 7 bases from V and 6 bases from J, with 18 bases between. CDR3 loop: CASTPKGPGDGYTF. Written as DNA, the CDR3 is TGTGCCAGCACCCCAAAAGGACCAGGGGATGGCTACACCTTC.

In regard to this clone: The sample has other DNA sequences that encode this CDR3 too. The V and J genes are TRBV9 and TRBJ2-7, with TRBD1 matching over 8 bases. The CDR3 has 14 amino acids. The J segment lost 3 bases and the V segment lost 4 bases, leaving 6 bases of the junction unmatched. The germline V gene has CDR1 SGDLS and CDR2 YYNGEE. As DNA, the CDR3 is TGTGCCAGCAGCAGGACAGGGTTCGGCTACGAGCAGTACTTC. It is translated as CASSRTGFGYEQYF.

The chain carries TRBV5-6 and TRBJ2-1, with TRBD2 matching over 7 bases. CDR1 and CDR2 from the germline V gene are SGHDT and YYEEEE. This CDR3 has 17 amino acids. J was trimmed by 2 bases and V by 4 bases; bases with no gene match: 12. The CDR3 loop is CASSVLYSGRTYNEQFF. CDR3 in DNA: TGTGCCAGCAGCGTACTATATTCCGGGAGGACCTACAATGAGCAGTTCTTC.